These 16 T cell receptor beta chains share one sample of origin, sequenced in a study of cytomegalovirus exposure and HLA in healthy donors (TCRdb year 2017). Receptors were amplified or captured by the immunoSEQ multiplex PCR assay. A mixture of 60 forward primers for TCR Vbeta segments and 13 reverse primers for TCR Jbeta segments was used in the multiplex PCR. What TCRdb holds here is the immuneACCESS table cut down to in-frame rearrangements. Part of the clones is not present; checked against another copy, under half of the missing clones reflect an unresolved V gene, and the others are unexplained. The sample table contains 120,000 to 150,000 clones; only one count was recorded for 60% to 80% of them. Clones ranked in the top ten supply 5.1% of the sample. The sample comprised PBMCs. These receptors were taken from a male donor in good health and CMV-seronegative.

The sample holds a few counts of this clone. This chain uses TRBV6-5 with TRBJ1-1, with 7 bases identical to TRBD1. V lost 2 bases, J lost 0 bases, and 0 bases stayed unmatched. The CDR3 runs 14 residues. Per germline, CDR1 MNHEY and CDR2 SVGAGI. CDR3 nucleotides: TGTGCCAGCAGTTACGGGACAGTGAACACTGAAGCTTTCTTT. Protein: CASSYGTVNTEAFF.

The J gene is TRBJ1-2, the V gene TRBV6-5; no definite D call. Trimming removed 7 bases at V and 5 bases at J, with 17 bases between. Germline V gene lookup returns CDR1 MNHEY and CDR2 SVGAGI. The CDR3 contains 14 residues. The CDR3 loop reads CASNPGLPAYGYTF. Here the CDR3 DNA reads TGTGCCAGCAACCCAGGACTACCTGCTTATGGCTACACCTTC.

This chain connects TRBV6-1 to TRBJ1-6, with 8 nucleotides matching TRBD1. Germline V gene sequence: CDR1 MNHNS, CDR2 SASEGT. V lost 3 bases and J lost 11; bases outside the gene matches: 6. CDR3 length: 14 residues. The CDR3 DNA follows: TGTGCCAGCAGTGACGGACAGGGCTGGGCACCCCTCCACTTT. This translates into CASSDGQGWAPLHF.

The chain links TRBV19 to TRBJ1-4, with D hard to call. V was pared by 3 bases and J by 7 bases, with 3 bases between. The CDR3 length is 11 residues. The V gene's germline CDR1 is LNHDA and CDR2 SQIVND (reference sequence). CDR3 in DNA: TGTGCCAGTAGTATCGGTGAAAAACTGTTTTTT. As protein: CASSIGEKLFF.

The V gene is TRBV4-2, the J gene TRBJ2-5, with no clear D. Germline values: CDR1 LGHNA, CDR2 YNFKEQ. The CDR3 length is 14 residues. Trimming removed 4 bases from V and 3 bases from J, with 12 bases in between. CDR3 loop: CASSPFTGKETQYF. DNA for the CDR3: TGTGCCAGCAGCCCTTTTACCGGTAAAGAGACCCAGTACTTC.

The chain is built from TRBV2 and TRBJ1-1; D not certain. The V and J ends lost 0 bases and 7 bases respectively, with 12 bases between them. The germline CDR1 and CDR2 sequences are SNHLY and FYNNEI. This CDR3 contains 14 residues. The CDR3 spells CASSEASAGLEAFF. As DNA, the CDR3 is TGTGCCAGCAGTGAAGCGTCGGCAGGCCTTGAAGCTTTCTTT.

The rearrangement uses TRBV7-3 and TRBJ1-4; D call uncertain. Deletions cut 1 base from V and 3 bases from J, with 9 bases between. The CDR3 loop spans 15 amino acids. Germline lookup yields CDR1 SGHTA and CDR2 FQGTGA. CDR3 sequence: CASSLNGRANEKLFF. The CDR3 nucleotides read TGTGCCAGCAGCTTAAATGGGAGAGCTAATGAAAAACTGTTTTTT.

V is TRBV7-9 and J is TRBJ2-5; D perhaps matches TRBD1 (5 bases). Germline V gene lookup returns CDR1 SEHNR and CDR2 FQNEAQ (reference sequence). The CDR3 covers 14 residues. Trimming stripped 5 bases from V and 2 bases from J, with 12 bases between. For the CDR3, the DNA is TGTGCCAGCAGCCTACAGGCGCCTCAAGAGACCCAGTACTTC. This encodes CASSLQAPQETQYF.

The V and J genes are TRBV5-5 and TRBJ1-6, with 7 bases lining up with TRBD1. This CDR3 contains 15 residues. V dropped 3 bases and J dropped 6; count of bases not matched to a gene: 6. Germline assignment: CDR1 SGHKS and CDR2 YYEKEE (reference sequence). The CDR3 DNA is TGTGCCAGCAGCTCGGAGGGGGCGGGTAATTCACCCCTCCACTTT. This sequence encodes CASSSEGAGNSPLHF.

This chain links TRBV4-1 with TRBJ2-2; D is unclear. CDR3 length equals 13 residues. The germline V gene encodes CDR1 MGHRA and CDR2 YSYEKL. V lost 7 bases to trimming and J lost 1 base, with 7 bases between them. The chain's CDR3 is CASKPGNTGELFF. The CDR3 DNA is TGCGCCAGCAAGCCAGGGAACACCGGGGAGCTGTTTTTT.

This chain connects TRBV19 to TRBJ1-2, with D possibly TRBD1 on 5 matching bases. V dropped 7 bases and J dropped 6 bases, with 15 bases sitting between them. Germline V CDR1 and CDR2: LNHDA, SQIVND (reference sequence). This CDR3 is 13 amino acids long. The CDR3 here is CASKSPPGHGYTF. The CDR3 DNA follows: TGTGCCAGTAAGTCCCCCCCAGGGCATGGCTACACCTTC.

The chain has TRBV7-9 and TRBJ1-4, with TRBD1 matching 9 bases. With 1 base clipped from V and 7 bases from J, the junction kept 4 bases outside the gene matches. CDR1 is SEHNR and CDR2 is FQNEAQ in the germline V gene (reference sequence). This CDR3 is built from 15 residues. CDR3 nucleotide sequence: TGTGCCAGCAGCTTAGAAGGGACAGGGCCTGAAAAACTGTTTTTT. Protein product: CASSLEGTGPEKLFF.

This clone has a single count. The chain recombines TRBV6-1 with TRBJ1-2, with 7 bases fitting TRBD1. The CDR3 sequence is 14 residues long. V shed 6 bases, J shed 4 bases, and the junction held 8 bases outside the gene matches. CDR1 is MNHNS and CDR2 is SASEGT in the germline V gene. CDR3 nucleotide sequence: TGTGCCAGCAGATTAACACAGGGGATCTATGGCTACACCTTC. The encoded protein is CASRLTQGIYGYTF.

This chain joins TRBV5-5 and TRBJ1-6, with TRBD1 as a possible D gene (6 bases). The CDR3 is made up of 14 amino acids. Trimming left V 3 bases short and J 7 bases short, with 11 bases between. The germline gives CDR1 SGHKS, CDR2 YYEKEE (reference sequence). CDR3 coding DNA: TGTGCCAGCAGCTCCTTTAGGGGGAATTCACCCCTCCACTTT. This translates into CASSSFRGNSPLHF. Drawing the rest from reference TRBV5-5 and TRBJ1-6, the complete variable domain is DAGVTQSPTHLIKTRGQQVTLRCSPISGHKSVSWYQQVLGQGPQFIFQYYEKEERGRGNFPDRFSARQFPNYSSELNVNALLLGDSALYLCASSSFRGNSPLHFGNGTRLTVT.

The chain carries TRBV18 and TRBJ1-3; TRBD1 matches 9 bases. Germline V gene sequence: CDR1 KGHSH, CDR2 LQKENI. Trimming removed 3 bases from V and 7 bases from J; junction bases left unmatched: 1. CDR3 length: 13 residues. The chain's CDR3 is CASSPDRGNTIYF. The CDR3, as DNA: TGTGCCAGCTCACCGGACAGGGGCAACACCATATATTTT.

This clone was recorded a few times. The chain joins TRBV7-9 to TRBJ1-6, with D possibly TRBD1 on 6 matching bases. Trimming took 10 bases from V and 8 from J, leaving 18 bases between them. The CDR3 loop spans 14 amino acids. Looked up from germline, CDR1 is SEHNR and CDR2 is FQNEAQ (reference sequence). The CDR3 region has the DNA TGTGCCACTAAACGAACGGGGGGCGATTCACCCCTCCACTTT. Protein sequence: CATKRTGGDSPLHF.